This T cell receptor (beta chain) was found in a study of blood T cell repertoires in COVID-19. Looking at the study overall: From T cells, B-cell-depleted T cells, or PBMCs came the material, which was cDNA or gDNA.

There are 13 residues in the CDR3. Germline CDR1 is MNHNS and CDR2 is SASEGT. V was clipped by 3 bases and J by 16 bases, with 19 bases between them. Produced via immunoSEQ multiplex PCR; TCRdb's table is partial and in-frame only. This repertoire shows about 210,000 clones, 80% to 90% found once; its top ten account for under 3%. The gene calls are TRBV6-1 and TRBJ2-1, with D possibly being TRBD1 (5 bases). Sequenced: peripheral blood. This TCR derives from a woman aged 40 to 55 with active or convalescent COVID-19. The CDR3 DNA is TGTGCCAGCAGTGAGGGGCTTGGGCGGTTTCAATTCTTC. Amino acids: CASSEGLGRFQFF.